Below, one T cell receptor beta chain is given with its context. The germline gives CDR1 LGHNA, CDR2 YSLEER. The CDR3 is 20 amino acids. The ends lost 0 bases at V and 0 bases at J; junction bases unmatched: 16. This sample was taken from a study of shared T cell receptors in the human thymus. Libraries were prepared by immunoSEQ multiplex PCR; TCRdb keeps only in-frame clonotypes and omits some of them. Of hundreds of thousands of clones listed, over 75% were seen once; the top ten hold 0.0085% to 0.012%. These data also featured in a second study, about human thymus T cells. According to that study: Thymus pieces cut out during corrective heart surgery were the tissue that was used. Highly overlapping thymic repertoires in unrelated individuals were reported by related research.

The receptor comes from a boy younger than two with a congenital heart defect. The specimen sequenced was thymocytes. J is TRBJ1-2 and V is TRBV4-3; 7 bases are a match to TRBD1. The DNA for the CDR3 is TGCGCCAGCAGCCAAGAGGAAGGGGGCAGGTACCCCCGAGCTAACTATGGCTACACCTTC. Amino acids: CASSQEEGGRYPRANYGYTF.